The sequence of this T cell receptor (beta chain) was determined in a study of blood T cell repertoires in COVID-19. Study details: The United States, Italy and Spain provided the acute and convalescent COVID-19 samples. Sample material is recorded as cDNA or gDNA derived from T cells, B-cell-depleted T cells, or PBMCs.

The table lists this clone with a count of one. This CDR3 has 16 residues. Germline V gives CDR1 SGHVS, CDR2 FQNEAQ. The V segment lost 0 bases and the J segment 6 bases; nucleotides outside the gene matches: 7. Seattle's enrolled individuals joined amid active infection and were then monitored longitudinally. Original analysis: Estimation of nucleated cell counts was performed using reference gene primer amplification. Measured with immunoSEQ multiplex PCR; TCRdb has only the in-frame clones, and not every one. D and trimming come from the DNA, and the V and J calls and clone size come from that table. The table records approximately 290,000 clones, around 85% of them present only once.

This receptor was obtained from a human donor with COVID-19, enrolled during active disease. The donor label of this sample is uncertain. Sequences were obtained from peripheral blood. This chain links TRBV7-8 with TRBJ1-4; 7 nucleotides match TRBD1. The CDR3 DNA reads TGTGCCAGCAGCTTAGCGTTGGAGGGGGCGGATGAAAAACTGTTTTTT. Amino acids: CASSLALEGADEKLFF. The complete variable domain, with remaining parts taken from reference TRBV7-8 and TRBJ1-4, reads GAGVSQSPRYKVAKRGQDVALRCDPISGHVSLFWYQQALGQGPEFLTYFQNEAQLDKSGLPSDRFFAERPEGSVSTLKIQRTQQEDSAVYLCASSLALEGADEKLFFGSGTQLSVL.